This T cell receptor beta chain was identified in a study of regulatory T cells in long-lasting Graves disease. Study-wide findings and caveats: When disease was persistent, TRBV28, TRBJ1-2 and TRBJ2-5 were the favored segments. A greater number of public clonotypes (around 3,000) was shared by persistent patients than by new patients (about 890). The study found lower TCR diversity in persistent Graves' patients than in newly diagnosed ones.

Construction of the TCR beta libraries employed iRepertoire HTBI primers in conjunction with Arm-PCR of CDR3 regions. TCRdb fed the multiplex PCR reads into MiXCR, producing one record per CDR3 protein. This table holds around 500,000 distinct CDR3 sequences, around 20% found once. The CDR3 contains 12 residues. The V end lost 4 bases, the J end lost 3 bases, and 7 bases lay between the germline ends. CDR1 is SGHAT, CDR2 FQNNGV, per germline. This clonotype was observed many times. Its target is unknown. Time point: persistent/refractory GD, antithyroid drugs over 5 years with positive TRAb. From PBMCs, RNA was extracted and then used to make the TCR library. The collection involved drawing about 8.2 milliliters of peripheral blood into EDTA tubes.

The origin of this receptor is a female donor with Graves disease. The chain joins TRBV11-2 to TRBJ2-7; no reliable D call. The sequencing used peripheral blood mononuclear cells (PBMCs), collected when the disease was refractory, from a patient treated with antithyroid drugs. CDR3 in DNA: TGTGCCAGCAGCTCGAACAACTACGAGCAGTACTTC. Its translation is CASSSNNYEQYF. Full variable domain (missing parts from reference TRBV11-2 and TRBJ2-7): EAGVAQSPRYKIIEKRQSVAFWCNPISGHATLYWYQQILGQGPKLLIQFQNNGVVDDSQLPKDRFSAERLKGVDSTLKIQPAKLEDSAVYLCASSSNNYEQYFGPGTRLTVT.